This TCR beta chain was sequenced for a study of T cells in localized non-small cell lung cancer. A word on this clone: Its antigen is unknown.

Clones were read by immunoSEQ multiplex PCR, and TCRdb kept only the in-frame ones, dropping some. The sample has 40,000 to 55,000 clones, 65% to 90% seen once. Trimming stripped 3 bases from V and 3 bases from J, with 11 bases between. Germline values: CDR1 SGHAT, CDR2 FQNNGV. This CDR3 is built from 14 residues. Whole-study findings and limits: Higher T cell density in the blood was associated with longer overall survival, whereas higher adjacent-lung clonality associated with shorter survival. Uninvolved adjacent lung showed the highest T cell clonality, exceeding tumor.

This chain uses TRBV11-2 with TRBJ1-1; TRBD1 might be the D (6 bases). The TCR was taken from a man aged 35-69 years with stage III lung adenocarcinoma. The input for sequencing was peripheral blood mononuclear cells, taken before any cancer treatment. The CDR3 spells CASSFSGADTEAFF. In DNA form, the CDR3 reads TGTGCCAGCAGCTTCTCGGGGGCCGACACTGAAGCTTTCTTT.